This T cell receptor beta chain was sequenced for a study of beta chain features in type 1 diabetes. Trimming removed 1 base at V and 0 bases at J, with 9 bases between. The CDR3 is 15 residues long. The V gene's germline CDR1 is SEHNR and CDR2 FQNEAQ (reference sequence). About this clone: Its target is unknown.

General study findings and limits: Among all four CD4+ subsets, Type 1 diabetes patients had TCRB CDR3s that were moderately but significantly shorter.

Expressed TCRB transcripts were sequenced because the isolated RNA had all been reverse transcribed beforehand. Sequencing used immunoSEQ multiplex PCR; TCRdb keeps in-frame clones, though not all of them. The sample has some 350,000 clones, 8.5% to 10% seen once. Sample: central memory CD4+ T cells from blood. This clonotype was sampled from a man in his thirties or forties with type 1 diabetes. The chain joins TRBV7-9 to TRBJ1-2; unclear D gene. CDR3 sequence reads: CASSLVAASNYGYTF. CDR3 nucleotides: TGTGCCAGCAGCTTAGTGGCAGCATCTAACTATGGCTACACCTTC.